A selection of T cell receptor beta chains follows, all from one sample in a study of identical twins. TCRdb used MiXCR to reprocess the 5' RACE reads, holding one entry per CDR3 protein. The data show roughly 220,000 distinct CDR3 sequences, with over 5% seen just once and more than 14% held by the top ten. The data were also submitted as part of a second study, on T cells expressing NK-cell markers.

Sequences were obtained from CD8+ T cells sorted from blood. The receptors were sampled from a woman younger than 35 in good health. Both conserved end residues are part of each CDR3. D genes are given only for firm matches. Clone size appears in some rows only: once, few, many, or a class for an expanded clone.

j_call | clone_size | d_call | v_call | cdr3_nt | cdr3_aa
TRBJ2-2 | few | NA | TRBV5-6 | TGTGCCAGTGGCCGGGGCCCCACCCGGGAGCTGTTTTTT | CASGRGPTRELFF
TRBJ2-5 | few | TRBD2 | TRBV20-1 | TGCAGTGCGATCCCCACCCCCCAGACTAGCGGGACTTGGATGGGGGAGACCCAGTACTTC | CSAIPTPQTSGTWMGETQYF
TRBJ1-1 | many | NA | TRBV5-1 | TGCGCCAGCAGCTTAGTGGTCGGGAACACTGAAGCTTTCTTT | CASSLVVGNTEAFF
TRBJ2-1 | many | NA | TRBV10-3 | TGTGCCATCAGTGGTGTAGGCACCTACAATGAGCAGTTCTTC | CAISGVGTYNEQFF
TRBJ2-7 | NA | TRBD1 | TRBV7-6 | TGTGCCAGCAGCCCCCGGGACAGGGGGGCCAACGGGAACGAGCAGTACTTC | CASSPRDRGANGNEQYF
TRBJ1-5 | many | TRBD1 | TRBV7-9 | TGTGCCAGCAGCGGAGGGACAGAGCTTTATCAGCCCCAGCATTTT | CASSGGTELYQPQHF
TRBJ2-1 | many | TRBD2 | TRBV5-1 | TGCGCCAGCAGCTTTCAGCGGGACGATGAGCAGTTCTTC | CASSFQRDDEQFF
TRBJ2-1 | many | NA | TRBV11-2 | TGTGCCAGCAGCTTAGGGACAGAAAGAAAAAACAATGAGCAGTTCTTC | CASSLGTERKNNEQFF
TRBJ1-4 | once | NA | TRBV15 | TGTGCCACCCGGGCGTATAATGAAAAACTGTTTTTT | CATRAYNEKLFF
TRBJ2-3 | few | NA | TRBV2 | TGTGCCAGCAGTGAATTCAGATTCACAGATACGCAGTATTTT | CASSEFRFTDTQYF